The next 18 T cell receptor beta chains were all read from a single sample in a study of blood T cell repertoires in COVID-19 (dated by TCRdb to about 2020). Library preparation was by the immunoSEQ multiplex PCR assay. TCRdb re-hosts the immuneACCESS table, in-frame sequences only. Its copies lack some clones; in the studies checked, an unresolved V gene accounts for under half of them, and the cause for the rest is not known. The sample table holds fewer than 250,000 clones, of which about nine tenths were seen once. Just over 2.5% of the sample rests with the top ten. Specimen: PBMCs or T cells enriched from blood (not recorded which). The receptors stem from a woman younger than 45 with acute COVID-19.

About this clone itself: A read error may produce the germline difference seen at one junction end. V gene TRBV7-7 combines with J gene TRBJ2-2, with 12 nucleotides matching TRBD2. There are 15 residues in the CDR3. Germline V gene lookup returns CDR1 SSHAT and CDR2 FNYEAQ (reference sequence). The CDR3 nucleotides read TGTGCTAGCAGCCAACTAGCGGGGGGCACCGGGGAGCTGTTTTTT. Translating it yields CASSQLAGGTGELFF.

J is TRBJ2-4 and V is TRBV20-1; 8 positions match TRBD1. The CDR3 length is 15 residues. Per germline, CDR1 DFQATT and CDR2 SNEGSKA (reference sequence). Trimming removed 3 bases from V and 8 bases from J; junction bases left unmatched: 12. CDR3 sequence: CSASVGRGLRYIQYF. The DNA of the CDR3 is TGCAGTGCTAGTGTCGGCAGGGGGCTGAGGTACATTCAGTACTTC.

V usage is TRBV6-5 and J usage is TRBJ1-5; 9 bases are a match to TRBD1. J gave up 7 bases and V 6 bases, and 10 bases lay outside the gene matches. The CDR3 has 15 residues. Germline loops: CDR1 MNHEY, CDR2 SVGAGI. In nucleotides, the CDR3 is TGTGCCAGCAGGAGATACTGGGACAGGGACCAGCCCCAGCATTTT. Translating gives CASRRYWDRDQPQHF.

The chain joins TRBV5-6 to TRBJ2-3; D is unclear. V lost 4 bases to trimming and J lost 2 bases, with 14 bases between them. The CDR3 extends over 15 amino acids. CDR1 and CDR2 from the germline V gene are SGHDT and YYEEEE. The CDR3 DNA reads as TGTGCCAGCAGCCGGCAGGCCCTCCTCACAGATACGCAGTATTTT. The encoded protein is CASSRQALLTDTQYF.

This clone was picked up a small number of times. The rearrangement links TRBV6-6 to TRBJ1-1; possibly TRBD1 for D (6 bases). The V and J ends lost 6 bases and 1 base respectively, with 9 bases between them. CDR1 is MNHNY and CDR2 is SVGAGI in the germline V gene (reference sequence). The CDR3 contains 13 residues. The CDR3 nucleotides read TGTGCCAGCAGAGCGACAGGGAACACTGAAGCTTTCTTT. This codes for CASRATGNTEAFF.

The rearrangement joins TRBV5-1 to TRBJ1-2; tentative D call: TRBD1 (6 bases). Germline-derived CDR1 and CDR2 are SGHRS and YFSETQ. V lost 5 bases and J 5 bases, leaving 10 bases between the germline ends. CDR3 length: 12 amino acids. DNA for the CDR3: TGCGCCAGCAGTCGGGACAATTATGGCTACACCTTC. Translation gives CASSRDNYGYTF.

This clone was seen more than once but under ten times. CDR3 in amino acids: CASSRAGGLRFPNWSGELFF. The CDR3 DNA sequence: TGTGCCAGCAGTCGAGCCGGGGGGCTCAGGTTCCCCAATTGGTCCGGGGAGCTGTTTTTT. The chain carries TRBV6-6 and TRBJ2-2; D might be TRBD2 (7 bases). The CDR3 runs to 20 residues. Germline assignment: CDR1 MNHNY and CDR2 SVGAGI (reference sequence). Trimming cost V 5 bases and J 6 bases, with 31 bases left between them.

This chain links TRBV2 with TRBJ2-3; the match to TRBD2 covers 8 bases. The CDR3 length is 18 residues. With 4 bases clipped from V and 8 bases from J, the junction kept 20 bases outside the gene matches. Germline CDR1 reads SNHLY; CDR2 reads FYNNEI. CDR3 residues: CASSGGGSGLGRSSTQYF. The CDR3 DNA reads TGTGCCAGCAGTGGGGGGGGTTCGGGACTAGGGCGTTCGAGTACGCAGTATTTT.

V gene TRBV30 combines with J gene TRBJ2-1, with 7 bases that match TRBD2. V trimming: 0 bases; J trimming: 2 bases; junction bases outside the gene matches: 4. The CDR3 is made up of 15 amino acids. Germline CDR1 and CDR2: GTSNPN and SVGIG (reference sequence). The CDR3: CAWSVRLAAYNEQFF. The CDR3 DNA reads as TGTGCCTGGAGTGTACGGCTAGCGGCCTACAATGAGCAGTTCTTC.

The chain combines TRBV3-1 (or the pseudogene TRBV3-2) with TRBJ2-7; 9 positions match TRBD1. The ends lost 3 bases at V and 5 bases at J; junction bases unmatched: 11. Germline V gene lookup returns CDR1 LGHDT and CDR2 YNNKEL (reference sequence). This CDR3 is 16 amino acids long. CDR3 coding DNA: TGTGCCAGCAGCCAGACTCCCGGGACAGGGAGCGACGAGCAGTACTTC. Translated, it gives CASSQTPGTGSDEQYF.

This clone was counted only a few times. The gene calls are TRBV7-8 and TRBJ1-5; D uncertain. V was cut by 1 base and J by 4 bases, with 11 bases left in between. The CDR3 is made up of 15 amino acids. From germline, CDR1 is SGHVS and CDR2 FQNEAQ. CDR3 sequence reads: CASSLGGEPNQPQHF. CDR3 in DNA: TGTGCCAGCAGCTTAGGTGGAGAGCCGAATCAGCCCCAGCATTTT. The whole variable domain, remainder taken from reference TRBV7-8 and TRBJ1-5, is GAGVSQSPRYKVAKRGQDVALRCDPISGHVSLFWYQQALGQGPEFLTYFQNEAQLDKSGLPSDRFFAERPEGSVSTLKIQRTQQEDSAVYLCASSLGGEPNQPQHFGDGTRLSIL.

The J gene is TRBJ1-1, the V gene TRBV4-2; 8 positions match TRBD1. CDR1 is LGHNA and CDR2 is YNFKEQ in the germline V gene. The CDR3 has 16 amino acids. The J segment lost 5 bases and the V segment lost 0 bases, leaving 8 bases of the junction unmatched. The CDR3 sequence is CASSQDPQGANTEAFF. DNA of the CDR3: TGTGCCAGCAGCCAAGATCCCCAGGGGGCAAATACTGAAGCTTTCTTT.

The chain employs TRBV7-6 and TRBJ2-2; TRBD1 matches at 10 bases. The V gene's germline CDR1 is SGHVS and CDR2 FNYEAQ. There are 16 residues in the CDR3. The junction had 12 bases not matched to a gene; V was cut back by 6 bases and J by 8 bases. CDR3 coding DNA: TGTGCCAGCAGACGCGGGACAGGGGCCCCGAGGGGGGAGCTGTTTTTT. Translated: CASRRGTGAPRGELFF.

The CDR3 protein is CASRPYRERLETQYF. In DNA, the CDR3 is TGTGCCAGCAGACCCTACAGGGAGCGGTTGGAGACCCAGTACTTC. The chain combines TRBV27 with TRBJ2-5; maybe TRBD1 (6 bases). Per the germline V gene, CDR1 is MNHEY and CDR2 is SMNVEV (reference sequence). V lost 6 bases and J lost 5, with 19 bases in between. The CDR3 sequence is 15 residues long.

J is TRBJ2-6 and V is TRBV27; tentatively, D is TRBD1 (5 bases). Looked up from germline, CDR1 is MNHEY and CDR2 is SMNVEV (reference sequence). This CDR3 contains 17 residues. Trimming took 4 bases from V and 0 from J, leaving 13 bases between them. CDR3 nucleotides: TGTGCCAGCAGTTCTCGGACATCTCGCTCTGGGGCCAACGTCCTGACTTTC. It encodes CASSSRTSRSGANVLTF.

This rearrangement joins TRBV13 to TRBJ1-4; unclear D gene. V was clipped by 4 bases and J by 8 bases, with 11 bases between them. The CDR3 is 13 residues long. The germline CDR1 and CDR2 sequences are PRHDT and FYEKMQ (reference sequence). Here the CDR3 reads CASSSQEREKLFF. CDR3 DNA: TGTGCCAGCAGCTCCCAAGAACGGGAAAAACTGTTTTTT.

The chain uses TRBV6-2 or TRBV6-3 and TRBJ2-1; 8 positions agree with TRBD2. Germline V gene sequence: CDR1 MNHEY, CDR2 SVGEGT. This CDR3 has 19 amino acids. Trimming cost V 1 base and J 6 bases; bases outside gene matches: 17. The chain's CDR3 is CASSYLGGGTVFRGNEQFF. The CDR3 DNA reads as TGTGCCAGCAGTTACTTGGGCGGGGGGACGGTTTTTAGAGGCAATGAGCAGTTCTTC.

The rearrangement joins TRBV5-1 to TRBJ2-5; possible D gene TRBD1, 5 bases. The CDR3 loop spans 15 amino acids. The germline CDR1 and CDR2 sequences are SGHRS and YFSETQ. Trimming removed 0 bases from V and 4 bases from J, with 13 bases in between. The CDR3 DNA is TGCGCCAGCAGCTTGGATCAGGGAAGTGGAGAGACCCAGTACTTC. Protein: CASSLDQGSGETQYF.